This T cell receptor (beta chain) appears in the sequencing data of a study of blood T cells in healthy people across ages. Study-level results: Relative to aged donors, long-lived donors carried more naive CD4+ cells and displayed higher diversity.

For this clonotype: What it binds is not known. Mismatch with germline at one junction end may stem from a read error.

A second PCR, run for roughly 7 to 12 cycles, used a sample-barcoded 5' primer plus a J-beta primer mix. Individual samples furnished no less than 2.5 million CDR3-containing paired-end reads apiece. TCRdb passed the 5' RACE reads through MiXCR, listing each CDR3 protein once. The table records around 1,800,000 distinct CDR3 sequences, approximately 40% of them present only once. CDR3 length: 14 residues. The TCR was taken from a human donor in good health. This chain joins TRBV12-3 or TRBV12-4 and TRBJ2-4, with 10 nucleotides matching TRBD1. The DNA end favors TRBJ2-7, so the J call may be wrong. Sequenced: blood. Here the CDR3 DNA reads TGTGCCACCGGACAGGGGGTAGGATCCTGCGAGCAGTACTTC. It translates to CATGQGVGSCEQYF.